The 16 T cell receptor beta chains presented below share a single source sample, sequenced in a study of PD-L1 blockade in urothelial cancer (dated by TCRdb to the late 2010s). Library prep was done by the immunoSEQ multiplex PCR assay. Drawn from immuneACCESS, this table holds only the in-frame rearrangements with V and J called that TCRdb kept. Clones are partly lost; checked studies trace under half to an unresolved V gene and leave the rest unexplained. The sample table holds about 74,000 clones, of which roughly 90% were seen once. Jointly, the top ten make up 4.5% of the sample. The time point label corresponds to: pretreatment peripheral blood. Sequencing was performed on PBMCs, taken around atezolizumab (anti-PD-L1) treatment. These receptors were collected from a man aged 65-85 years with urothelial cancer.

The V and J genes are TRBV28 and TRBJ1-5, with D hard to call. The germline CDR1 and CDR2 sequences are MDHEN and SYDVKM. The CDR3 extends over 16 amino acids. Trimming stripped 4 bases from V and 9 bases from J, with 22 bases between. CDR3 loop: CASSSRAFAARGPQHF. DNA of the CDR3: TGTGCCAGCAGTTCACGGGCGTTTGCGGCCCGGGGGCCCCAGCATTTT.

The table lists this clone with a count of one. This chain links TRBV10-3 with TRBJ2-7; perhaps TRBD2 as D (6 bases). This CDR3 spans 16 amino acids. V was pared by 0 bases and J by 6 bases, with 18 bases between. Germline loops: CDR1 ENHRY, CDR2 SYGVKD. The CDR3 spells CAISESNFGTPIEQYF. Here the CDR3 DNA reads TGTGCCATCAGTGAGTCGAATTTCGGGACTCCCATCGAGCAGTACTTC.

The genes are TRBV19 and TRBJ1-1, with TRBD1 matching 7 bases. The germline CDR1 and CDR2 sequences are LNHDA and SQIVND (reference sequence). This CDR3 contains 16 residues. V was clipped by 4 bases and J by 4 bases; unmatched bases: 12. The DNA for the CDR3 is TGTGCCAGTAGTACCTCCAATACAGGGGATGGCACTGAAGCTTTCTTT. Its translation is CASSTSNTGDGTEAFF.

V usage is TRBV5-1 and J usage is TRBJ2-7, with TRBD2 matching 7 bases. CDR1 and CDR2 from the germline V gene are SGHRS and YFSETQ. CDR3 length: 15 residues. The ends lost 4 bases at V and 5 bases at J; junction bases unmatched: 12. Written as DNA, the CDR3 is TGCGCCAGCAGCCTTAGGACTCCCCGGGAGGACGAGCAGTACTTC. Translating gives CASSLRTPREDEQYF.

J is TRBJ1-4 and V is TRBV18; D call uncertain. The germline gives CDR1 KGHSH, CDR2 LQKENI. V lost 3 bases to trimming and J lost 11 bases, with 13 bases between them. The CDR3 is 13 residues long. The CDR3 sequence: CASSPEPSGKLFF. CDR3 nucleotides: TGTGCCAGCTCACCGGAGCCCAGCGGGAAACTGTTTTTT.

This chain uses TRBV2 with TRBJ2-1; the D is unclear. The CDR3 covers 12 residues. V lost 6 bases, J lost 5 bases, and 8 bases lay in between. The germline V gene has CDR1 SNHLY and CDR2 FYNNEI. The CDR3 DNA follows: TGTGCCAGCAGCGCAGACAACAATGAGCAGTTCTTC. This gives the protein CASSADNNEQFF.

The chain has TRBV5-8 and TRBJ2-1, with 7 positions matching TRBD1. This CDR3 is 15 amino acids long. Trimming at V came to 0 bases and at J to 6 bases, leaving 6 bases not matched to a gene. Germline V gene lookup returns CDR1 SGHTS and CDR2 YDEGEE. CDR3 loop: CASSLGQGRFNEQFF. The CDR3 nucleotides are TGTGCCAGCAGCTTGGGACAGGGAAGGTTCAATGAGCAGTTCTTC.

The chain joins TRBV19 to TRBJ2-2; 11 bases agree with TRBD2. Germline V gives CDR1 LNHDA, CDR2 SQIVND (reference sequence). The CDR3 length is 17 residues. The junction had 5 bases not matched to a gene; V was cut back by 5 bases and J by 0 bases. The CDR3 DNA follows: TGTGCCAGTAGTCCCCCTAGCGGGAGGTCGAACACCGGGGAGCTGTTTTTT. Translating gives CASSPPSGRSNTGELFF.

The rearrangement joins TRBV7-8 to TRBJ2-5; no clear D gene. The ends were cut back, 2 bases at V and 2 bases at J, with 6 bases in the middle. Per the germline V gene, CDR1 is SGHVS and CDR2 is FQNEAQ. The CDR3 has 13 amino acids. CDR3 region: CASSLRFQETQYF. As DNA, the CDR3 is TGTGCCAGCAGCTTACGGTTTCAAGAGACCCAGTACTTC. The variable domain in full, completed from reference TRBV7-8 and TRBJ2-5, reads GAGVSQSPRYKVAKRGQDVALRCDPISGHVSLFWYQQALGQGPEFLTYFQNEAQLDKSGLPSDRFFAERPEGSVSTLKIQRTQQEDSAVYLCASSLRFQETQYFGPGTRLLVL.

This chain links TRBV28 with TRBJ2-2, with D possibly TRBD1 on 5 matching bases. The length of the CDR3 is 14 residues. The V gene lost 5 bases and the J gene lost 6 bases, with 13 bases spanning the gap. The germline CDR1 and CDR2 sequences are MDHEN and SYDVKM. Written as DNA, the CDR3 is TGTGCCAGCAGTCCACCGGACATAGCCGGGGAGCTGTTTTTT. This gives the protein CASSPPDIAGELFF. The whole variable domain, filled in from reference TRBV28 and TRBJ2-2, reads DVKVTQSSRYLVKRTGEKVFLECVQDMDHENMFWYRQDPGLGLRLIYFSYDVKMKEKGDIPEGYSVSREKKERFSLILESASTNQTSMYLCASSPPDIAGELFFGEGSRLTVL.

The V call is TRBV11-2, the J call TRBJ2-7; 7 bases match TRBD1. The germline V gene encodes CDR1 SGHAT and CDR2 FQNNGV. This CDR3 has 13 residues. V lost 5 bases, J lost 5 bases, and 6 bases stayed unmatched. The CDR3 is CASSPGTANEQYF. Here the CDR3 DNA reads TGTGCCAGCAGCCCGGGGACAGCGAACGAGCAGTACTTC. Full variable domain (missing parts from reference TRBV11-2 and TRBJ2-7): EAGVAQSPRYKIIEKRQSVAFWCNPISGHATLYWYQQILGQGPKLLIQFQNNGVVDDSQLPKDRFSAERLKGVDSTLKIQPAKLEDSAVYLCASSPGTANEQYFGPGTRLTVT.

The gene calls are TRBV18 and TRBJ1-2; the D is unclear. V was cut by 4 bases and J by 3 bases, with 15 bases left in between. CDR1 KGHSH and CDR2 LQKENI come from the germline V gene. This CDR3 region has 15 residues. CDR3 nucleotide sequence: TGTGCCAGCTCACGAAGTGCGGTATATGACTATGGCTACACCTTC. Translated: CASSRSAVYDYGYTF.

This clone was counted between two and nine times. The chain employs TRBV6-5 and TRBJ1-3; TRBD1 might be the D (5 bases). Germline V gives CDR1 MNHEY, CDR2 SVGAGI. Trimming left V 5 bases short and J 4 bases short, with 15 bases between. The length of the CDR3 is 15 residues. CDR3 protein: CASSATAGGGNTIYF. CDR3 DNA sequence: TGTGCCAGCAGTGCCACAGCCGGGGGGGGAAACACCATATATTTT.

The gene calls are TRBV9 and TRBJ1-1; TRBD1 is a possible D gene (6 bases). Trimming left V 4 bases short and J 2 bases short, with 27 bases between. Per germline, CDR1 SGDLS and CDR2 YYNGEE. CDR3 length: 19 residues. The CDR3 region is CASSMNQGGGLPPNTEAFF. CDR3 DNA: TGTGCCAGCAGCATGAATCAGGGAGGGGGTCTGCCTCCCAACACTGAAGCTTTCTTT.

The J gene is TRBJ1-3, the V gene TRBV6-5; D unresolved. V lost 0 bases and J 8 bases, leaving 11 bases between the germline ends. Germline lookup yields CDR1 MNHEY and CDR2 SVGAGI. CDR3 length: 14 amino acids. CDR3 DNA sequence: TGTGCCAGCAGTTACTCCGCCGCCGGGGACACCATATATTTT. Translation gives CASSYSAAGDTIYF.

V and J are TRBV7-2 and TRBJ2-5; D perhaps matches TRBD1 (5 bases). The CDR3 has 15 residues. The V and J ends lost 1 base and 4 bases respectively, with 13 bases between them. In germline, CDR1 is SGHTA, CDR2 FQGNSA. The CDR3 DNA sequence: TGTGCCAGCAGCTTAGTTCCAGGGTTGGGAGAGACCCAGTACTTC. Amino acid sequence: CASSLVPGLGETQYF.